This T cell receptor beta chain emerged from a study of shared clonotypes between healthy human individuals. Germline V gene sequence: CDR1 SGHRS, CDR2 YFSETQ. This CDR3 comprises 14 residues. The trim removed 2 bases at V and 3 bases at J, leaving 2 bases unmatched. Profiling relied on immunoSEQ multiplex PCR, and the TCRdb table lists in-frame clones only, not all of them. The profile shows 300,000 to 350,000 clones, over 70% of them singletons. This clone was counted between two and nine times. The chain combines TRBV5-1 with TRBJ2-5; 9 nucleotides line up with TRBD1. This TCR was sampled from a man between 25 and 39 years old in good health. Sequenced: memory CD4+ T cells sorted from blood. This sample's subset: CD45RA-negative fraction. The CDR3 region is CASSFGTGKETQYF. DNA for the CDR3: TGCGCCAGCAGCTTTGGGACAGGGAAAGAGACCCAGTACTTC.